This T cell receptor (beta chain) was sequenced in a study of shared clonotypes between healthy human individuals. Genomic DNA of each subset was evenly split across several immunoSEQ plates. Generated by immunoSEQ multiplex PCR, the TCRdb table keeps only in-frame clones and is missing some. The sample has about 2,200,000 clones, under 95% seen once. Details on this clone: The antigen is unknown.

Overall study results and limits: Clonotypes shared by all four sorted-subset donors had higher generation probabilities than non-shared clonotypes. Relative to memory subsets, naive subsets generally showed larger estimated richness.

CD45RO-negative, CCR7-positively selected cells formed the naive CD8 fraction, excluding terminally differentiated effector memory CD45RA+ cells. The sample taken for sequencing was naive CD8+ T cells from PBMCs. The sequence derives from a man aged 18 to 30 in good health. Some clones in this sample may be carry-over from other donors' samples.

CDR3 in amino acids: CASSSTGTSGTNEQFF. The CDR3 nucleotides read TGTGCCAGCAGCTCAACCGGGACTAGCGGGACCAATGAGCAGTTCTTC. This chain joins TRBV7-9 and TRBJ2-1, with TRBD2 matching 13 bases. Germline V gene lookup returns CDR1 SEHNR and CDR2 FQNEAQ (reference sequence). Germline trimming cut 4 bases from V and 6 bases from J; bases unmatched to any gene: 6. CDR3 size: 16 residues. The whole variable domain, remainder taken from reference TRBV7-9 and TRBJ2-1, is DTGVSQNPRHKITKRGQNVTFRCDPISEHNRLYWYRQTLGQGPEFLTYFQNEAQLEKSRLLSDRFSAERPKGSFSTLEIQRTEQGDSAMYLCASSSTGTSGTNEQFFGPGTRLTVL.